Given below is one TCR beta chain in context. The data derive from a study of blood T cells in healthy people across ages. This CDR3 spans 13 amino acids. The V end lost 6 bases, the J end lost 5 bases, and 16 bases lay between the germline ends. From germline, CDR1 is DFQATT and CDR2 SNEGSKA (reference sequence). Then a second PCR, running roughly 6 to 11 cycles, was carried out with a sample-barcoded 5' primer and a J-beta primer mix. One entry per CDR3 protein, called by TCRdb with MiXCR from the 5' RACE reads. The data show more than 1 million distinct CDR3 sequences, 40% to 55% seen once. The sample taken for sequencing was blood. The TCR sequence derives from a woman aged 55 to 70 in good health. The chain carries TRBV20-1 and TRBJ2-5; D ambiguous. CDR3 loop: CSARNPRIETQYF. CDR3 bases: TGCAGTGCGCGGAACCCCCGGATCGAGACCCAGTACTTC.